What follows are 7 T cell receptor beta chains derived from one specimen sequenced in a study of cytomegalovirus exposure and HLA in healthy donors. Clones were sequenced by immunoSEQ multiplex PCR, and TCRdb holds only the in-frame ones, with some missing. Among 200,000 or so clones listed, roughly 84% were seen once. Sequencing was done on a sample of PBMCs. Source of these receptors: a man younger than 35 in good health and CMV-seropositive.

V usage is TRBV20-1 and J usage is TRBJ1-1; no reliable D call. Germline V CDR1 and CDR2: DFQATT, SNEGSKA (reference sequence). This CDR3 has 11 amino acids. Between the trimmed V and J ends, which lost 3 bases and 3 bases, there was a span of 5 bases. CDR3 region: CSASIHTEAFF. The CDR3 coding sequence is TGCAGTGCTAGTATTCACACTGAAGCTTTCTTT.

The chain joins TRBV28 to TRBJ1-1, with D unclear. CDR3 size: 14 residues. Trimming shortened V by 6 bases and J by 4 bases, and 15 bases separated the two germline ends. The germline V gene encodes CDR1 MDHEN and CDR2 SYDVKM. The CDR3 sequence: CASRRLEGVTEAFF. The CDR3 DNA is TGTGCCAGCAGGCGCCTCGAGGGAGTCACTGAAGCTTTCTTT.

V gene TRBV28 combines with J gene TRBJ2-1, with TRBD2 matching 14 bases. This CDR3 has 18 amino acids. Trimming removed 6 bases from V and 7 bases from J; junction bases left unmatched: 14. The germline V gene has CDR1 MDHEN and CDR2 SYDVKM. The chain's CDR3 is CASSRGLAGVGFMNEQFF. The CDR3 DNA follows: TGTGCCAGCAGCCGGGGACTAGCGGGAGTGGGTTTCATGAATGAGCAGTTCTTC.

This chain links TRBV29-1 with TRBJ2-3; possible D gene TRBD2, 5 bases. The CDR3 has 12 amino acids. Trimming shortened V by 5 bases and J by 13 bases, and 19 bases separated the two germline ends. The V gene's germline CDR1 is SQVTM and CDR2 ANQGSEA. The DNA of the CDR3 is TGCAGCGTTCTTCTTTGGACTGGACTTGAGTATTTT. Its protein product is CSVLLWTGLEYF.

The chain joins TRBV7-8 to TRBJ2-4; no clear D. This CDR3 contains 13 residues. With 0 bases removed from V and 9 bases from J, the gap between germline ends came to 9 bases. The germline V gene encodes CDR1 SGHVS and CDR2 FQNEAQ. In DNA, the CDR3 is TGTGCCAGCAGCTTAGCCCTGGTGAGCATTCAGTACTTC. As protein: CASSLALVSIQYF.

The V call is TRBV7-9, the J call TRBJ2-5, with D maybe TRBD2 (6 bases). The germline V gene encodes CDR1 SEHNR and CDR2 FQNEAQ (reference sequence). This CDR3 has 14 residues. CDR3 residues: CAPLFGGGQETQYF. The CDR3 region has the DNA TGTGCTCCACTTTTTGGTGGGGGGCAAGAGACCCAGTACTTC.

The chain links TRBV9 to TRBJ2-1; the match to TRBD1 covers 8 bases. CDR1 is SGDLS and CDR2 is YYNGEE in the germline V gene. This CDR3 region has 19 residues. V gave up 0 bases and J gave up 5 bases; unmatched junction bases: 16. The CDR3 loop reads CASSVDGGIPGQDNNEQFF. The CDR3 coding sequence is TGTGCCAGCAGCGTAGATGGGGGGATTCCGGGACAGGATAACAATGAGCAGTTCTTC.